These 5 T cell receptor beta chains share one sample of origin, sequenced in a study of blood T cell repertoires in COVID-19. Assay used: immunoSEQ multiplex PCR; TCRdb lists only in-frame clones, some missing. The sample has about 98,000 clones, roughly nine tenths seen once. The sample comprised peripheral blood. These receptors originate from a man between 65 and 80 years old with acute or convalescent COVID-19.

This chain joins TRBV11-2 and TRBJ2-2, with TRBD1 matching 9 bases. Germline trimming cut 5 bases from V and 3 bases from J; bases unmatched to any gene: 10. CDR1 SGHAT and CDR2 FQNNGV come from the germline V gene. The CDR3 covers 17 residues. CDR3 in DNA: TGTGCCAGCAGCCCGCGGACGACAGGGGGACACACCGGGGAGCTGTTTTTT. Translation: CASSPRTTGGHTGELFF.

The chain recombines TRBV28 with TRBJ1-2, with 9 bases matching TRBD1. This CDR3 is built from 14 residues. V trimming: 5 bases; J trimming: 6 bases; junction bases outside the gene matches: 7. Germline CDR1 is MDHEN and CDR2 is SYDVKM. The CDR3 reads CASSGGQGLDGYTF. CDR3 nucleotide sequence: TGTGCCAGCAGTGGGGGACAGGGCCTGGATGGCTACACCTTC.

The CDR3 DNA reads TGTGCCAGCAGCAAACCCCGAACTAGCTACACCTTC. This codes for CASSKPRTSYTF. The V call is TRBV21-1, the J call TRBJ1-2. TRBV21-1 is flagged as a pseudogene. The CDR3 covers 12 residues.

The table lists this clone with a few counts. The gene calls are TRBV19 and TRBJ1-4; 10 bases line up with TRBD1. Germline V gene sequence: CDR1 LNHDA, CDR2 SQIVND (reference sequence). There are 17 residues in the CDR3. The junction had 19 bases not matched to a gene; V was cut back by 7 bases and J by 11 bases. The CDR3 DNA follows: TGTGCCAGTACTCTCGGGGGTAATGGGGACAGGGGATTGAAACTGTTTTTT. Its protein is CASTLGGNGDRGLKLFF. Supplemented by reference TRBV19 and TRBJ1-4, the full variable domain reads DGGITQSPKYLFRKEGQNVTLSCEQNLNHDAMYWYRQDPGQGLRLIYYSQIVNDFQKGDIAEGYSVSREKKESFPLTVTSAQKNPTAFYLCASTLGGNGDRGLKLFFGSGTQLSVL.

In this sample, this clone turned up once. This chain connects TRBV30 to TRBJ1-4; 10 nucleotides align to TRBD1. The CDR3 is 12 amino acids. The V and J ends lost 3 bases and 8 bases, in that order; junction bases with no gene match: 0. Germline assignment: CDR1 GTSNPN and CDR2 SVGIG (reference sequence). The CDR3 sequence: CAWRDRGEKLFF. The CDR3 DNA is TGTGCCTGGAGGGACAGGGGGGAAAAACTGTTTTTT.